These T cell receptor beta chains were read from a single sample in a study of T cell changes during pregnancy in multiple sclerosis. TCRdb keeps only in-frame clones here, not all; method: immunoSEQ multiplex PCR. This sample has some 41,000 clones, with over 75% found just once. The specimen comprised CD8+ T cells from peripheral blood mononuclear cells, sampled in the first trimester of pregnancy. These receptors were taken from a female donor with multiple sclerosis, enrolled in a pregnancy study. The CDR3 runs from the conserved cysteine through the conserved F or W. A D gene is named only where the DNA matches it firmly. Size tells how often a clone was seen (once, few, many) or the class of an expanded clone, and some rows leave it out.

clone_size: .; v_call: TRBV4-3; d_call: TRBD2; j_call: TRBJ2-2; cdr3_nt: TGCGCCAGCAGCCAAGTTGGGGGGGGGTCAGCCGGGGAGCTGTTTTTT; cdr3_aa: CASSQVGGGSAGELFF
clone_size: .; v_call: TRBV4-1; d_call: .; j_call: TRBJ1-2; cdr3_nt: TGCGCCAGCAGCCCGGGGGAGAGCTATGGCTACACCTTC; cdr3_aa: CASSPGESYGYTF
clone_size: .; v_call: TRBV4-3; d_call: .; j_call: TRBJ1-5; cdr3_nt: TGCGCCAGCAGCCAAGATGGGGCAAACAATCAGCCCCAGCATTTT; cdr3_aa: CASSQDGANNQPQHF
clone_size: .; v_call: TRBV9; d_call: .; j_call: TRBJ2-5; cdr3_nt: TGTGCCAGCAGCGTAGAGGGGGGCAGGGGGGAGGAGACCCAGTACTTC; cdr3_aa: CASSVEGGRGEETQYF
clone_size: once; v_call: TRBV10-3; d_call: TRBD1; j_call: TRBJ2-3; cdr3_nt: TGTGCCATCAGTGAGGGGACAGTCACAGATACGCAGTATTTT; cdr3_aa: CAISEGTVTDTQYF
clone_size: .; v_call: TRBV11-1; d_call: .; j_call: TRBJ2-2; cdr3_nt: TGTGCCAGCAGCCCCCTCCGGGGTAACACCGGGGAGCTGTTTTTT; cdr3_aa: CASSPLRGNTGELFF
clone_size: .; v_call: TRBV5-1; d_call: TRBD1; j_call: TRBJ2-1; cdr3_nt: TGCGCCAGCAGCTTGGTCTACAGGGGTGATTACAATGAGCAGTTCTTC; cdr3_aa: CASSLVYRGDYNEQFF
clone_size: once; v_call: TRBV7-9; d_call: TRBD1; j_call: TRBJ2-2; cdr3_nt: TGTGCCAGCACAAATCCGACAGGGGAGAACGGGGAGCTGTTTTTT; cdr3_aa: CASTNPTGENGELFF
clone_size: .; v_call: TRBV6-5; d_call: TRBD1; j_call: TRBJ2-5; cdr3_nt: TGTGCCAGCAGCTTCACAACAGGGGGCGCCGAGACCCAGTACTTC; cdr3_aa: CASSFTTGGAETQYF
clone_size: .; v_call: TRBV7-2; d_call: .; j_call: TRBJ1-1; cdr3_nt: TGTGCCAGCAGCTTTTCGGAGAGGGCTTTCTTT; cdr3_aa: CASSFSERAFF
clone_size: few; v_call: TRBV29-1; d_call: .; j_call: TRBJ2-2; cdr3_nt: TGCAGCGTGCTCACAGGGACCGGGGAGCTGTTTTTT; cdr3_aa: CSVLTGTGELFF